Following are 25 T cell receptor beta chains from one sample sequenced in a study of blood T cell repertoires in COVID-19 (dated by TCRdb to about 2020). The library was produced with the immunoSEQ multiplex PCR assay. TCRdb provides this immuneACCESS table in a form limited to in-frame rearrangements. Some clones are lacking; in checked studies, under half of them reflect an unresolved V gene, and why the rest are absent is not known. In this sample the table shows roughly 51,000 clones, 80% to 90% of which occur a single time. The ten top clones hold roughly 2.9% of the sample. Source material: peripheral blood. The receptors were sampled from a woman aged 80 or older with acute or convalescent COVID-19.

The chain employs TRBV7-2 and TRBJ1-3; 9 bases line up with TRBD1. Trimming removed 3 bases from V and 6 bases from J; junction bases left unmatched: 6. This CDR3 contains 15 residues. Germline CDR1 is SGHTA and CDR2 is FQGNSA. The CDR3 sequence: CASSLRGQGLNTIYF. The CDR3 coding sequence is TGTGCCAGCAGCTTGCGGGGACAGGGATTAAACACCATATATTTT.

The chain joins TRBV5-6 to TRBJ2-2, with D perhaps TRBD2 (5 bases). Trimming took 4 bases from V and 5 from J, leaving 18 bases between them. The CDR3 runs 16 residues. Germline CDR1 and CDR2: SGHDT and YYEEEE. The CDR3, as DNA: TGTGCCAGCAGCCTAGCCTTAACCCCAGATACCGGGGAGCTGTTTTTT. It encodes CASSLALTPDTGELFF.

The chain combines TRBV29-1 with TRBJ1-1; D is possibly TRBD1 (6 bases). V shed 4 bases and J shed 0 bases, with 21 bases lying between them. Germline lookup yields CDR1 SQVTM and CDR2 ANQGSEA. There are 17 residues in the CDR3. The CDR3 sequence: CSVGGRGGRGLNTEAFF. In nucleotides, the CDR3 is TGCAGCGTTGGCGGGAGGGGGGGACGAGGTCTGAACACTGAAGCTTTCTTT. Full variable domain (missing parts from reference TRBV29-1 and TRBJ1-1): SAVISQKPSRDICQRGTSLTIQCQVDSQVTMMFWYRQQPGQSLTLIATANQGSEATYESGFVIDKFPISRPNLTFSTLTVSNMSPEDSSIYLCSVGGRGGRGLNTEAFFGQGTRLTVV.

This rearrangement joins TRBV19 to TRBJ2-1; no definite D call. This CDR3 region has 17 residues. The V end lost 0 bases, the J end lost 0 bases, and 12 bases lay between the germline ends. CDR1 LNHDA and CDR2 SQIVND come from the germline V gene (reference sequence). CDR3 bases: TGTGCCAGTAGTATAGATCTGGGCAGAAGCTCCTACAATGAGCAGTTCTTC. Its protein product is CASSIDLGRSSYNEQFF.

The gene calls are TRBV2 and TRBJ2-7; 12 bases align to TRBD2. This CDR3 has 16 residues. Per germline, CDR1 SNHLY and CDR2 FYNNEI. With V trimmed by 4 bases and J by 5 bases, 9 bases remained unmatched. Here the CDR3 DNA reads TGTGCCAGCAGTGTTGGGACTAGCGGGCGGTCAAACGAGCAGTACTTC. It specifies CASSVGTSGRSNEQYF.

Notes on this clone: This sample also contains other DNA sequences that code for the same CDR3. The V gene is TRBV7-2, the J gene TRBJ1-1; D not resolved. CDR1 is SGHTA, CDR2 FQGNSA, per germline. The length of the CDR3 is 13 residues. The V end lost 5 bases, the J end lost 1 base, and 8 bases lay between the germline ends. The CDR3 sequence: CASSRGRNTEAFF. The CDR3 bases are TGTGCCAGCAGCCGGGGTAGGAACACTGAAGCTTTCTTT. Drawing the rest from reference TRBV7-2 and TRBJ1-1, the complete variable domain is GAGVSQSPSNKVTEKGKDVELRCDPISGHTALYWYRQSLGQGLEFLIYFQGNSAPDKSGLPSDRFSAERTGGSVSTLTIQRTQQEDSAVYLCASSRGRNTEAFFGQGTRLTVV.

This sequence joins TRBV5-1 and TRBJ2-7; 9 nucleotides line up with TRBD1. CDR3 length equals 14 residues. Looked up from germline, CDR1 is SGHRS and CDR2 is YFSETQ. With 2 bases clipped from V and 2 bases from J, the junction kept 2 bases outside the gene matches. The CDR3: CASSFGTGPYEQYF. As DNA, the CDR3 is TGCGCCAGCAGCTTCGGGACAGGGCCCTACGAGCAGTACTTC.

The chain combines TRBV2 with TRBJ2-3; D is perhaps TRBD1 (5 bases). CDR3 length: 12 amino acids. Germline values: CDR1 SNHLY, CDR2 FYNNEI. Deletions cut 4 bases from V and 4 bases from J, with 6 bases between. The CDR3: CASSGGPDTQYF. For the CDR3, the DNA is TGTGCCAGCAGTGGGGGCCCAGATACGCAGTATTTT.

This chain connects TRBV4-1 to TRBJ2-3, with 13 bases lining up with TRBD2. J lost 5 bases, V lost 2 bases, and 4 bases had no gene match. Germline-derived CDR1 and CDR2 are MGHRA and YSYEKL. CDR3 size: 16 residues. In DNA form, the CDR3 reads TGCGCCAGCAGCCAAACTAGCGGGGGGGCAGGAGATACGCAGTATTTT. It encodes CASSQTSGGAGDTQYF.

The chain joins TRBV7-9 to TRBJ1-5; no definite D call. Per the germline V gene, CDR1 is SEHNR and CDR2 is FQNEAQ (reference sequence). V was trimmed by 1 base and J by 9 bases, leaving 7 bases between them. The CDR3 loop spans 12 amino acids. CDR3 protein: CASSLVVGPQHF. CDR3 nucleotide sequence: TGTGCCAGCAGCTTAGTGGTCGGGCCCCAGCATTTT.

The chain uses TRBV28 and TRBJ1-5, with D maybe TRBD1 (5 bases). The length of the CDR3 is 16 residues. Deletions cut 3 bases from V and 0 bases from J, with 12 bases between. Per germline, CDR1 MDHEN and CDR2 SYDVKM. The DNA of the CDR3 is TGTGCCAGCAGTTTCCAGGGAGGCCATAGCAATCAGCCCCAGCATTTT. Translating it yields CASSFQGGHSNQPQHF.

Only one count was recorded for this clone. The gene calls are TRBV15 and TRBJ1-2; 7 bases match TRBD1. This CDR3 comprises 15 residues. CDR1 and CDR2 from the germline V gene are LNHNV and YYDKDF (reference sequence). Trimming took 5 bases from V and 0 from J; bases not matched to a gene: 6. The DNA for the CDR3 is TGTGCCACCAGCGAGGGGGCCGGATCTAACTATGGCTACACCTTC. Residues: CATSEGAGSNYGYTF.

The rearrangement joins TRBV4-1 to TRBJ1-5; 10 bases match TRBD1. J lost 9 bases, V lost 4 bases, and 12 bases had no gene match. The CDR3 length is 16 residues. Germline lookup yields CDR1 MGHRA and CDR2 YSYEKL. The CDR3 is CASSLGQGGNLGPQHF. The CDR3 DNA sequence: TGCGCCAGCAGCCTAGGACAGGGGGGGAATTTGGGGCCCCAGCATTTT.

This sequence joins TRBV10-3 and TRBJ1-3; 10 nucleotides align to TRBD1. Unmatched junction bases numbered 2, after V lost 7 bases and J lost 2 bases. Per the germline V gene, CDR1 is ENHRY and CDR2 is SYGVKD. The length of the CDR3 is 14 residues. This chain's CDR3 is CAIKGTGAGNTIYF. CDR3 in DNA: TGTGCCATCAAAGGGACAGGGGCTGGAAACACCATATATTTT.

This clone was seen a few times. The rearrangement joins TRBV9 to TRBJ2-7; D is perhaps TRBD1 (5 bases). V lost 3 bases and J lost 4, with 14 bases in between. This CDR3 has 14 residues. Germline CDR1 is SGDLS and CDR2 is YYNGEE. The CDR3 nucleotides read TGTGCCAGCAGCGCTCAGGGTTCGGCGTACGAGCAGTACTTC. Translated, it gives CASSAQGSAYEQYF.

The rearrangement links TRBV2 to TRBJ1-5, with D possibly TRBD1 on 5 matching bases. With 6 bases removed from V and 7 bases from J, the gap between germline ends came to 7 bases. The CDR3 totals 11 residues. CDR1 and CDR2 from the germline V gene are SNHLY and FYNNEI. CDR3 in amino acids: CASSTGQPQHF. The CDR3, as DNA: TGTGCCAGCAGCACAGGACAGCCCCAGCATTTT.

This rearrangement joins TRBV29-1 to TRBJ2-3; perhaps TRBD2 as D (5 bases). From germline, CDR1 is SQVTM and CDR2 ANQGSEA. Trimming removed 5 bases at V and 4 bases at J, with 10 bases between. This CDR3 contains 12 residues. As DNA, the CDR3 is TGCAGCGTTAGTCTAGCCCCAGATACGCAGTATTTT. Translation gives CSVSLAPDTQYF.

The chain links TRBV30 to TRBJ2-5; D is perhaps TRBD2 (5 bases). Looked up from germline, CDR1 is GTSNPN and CDR2 is SVGIG (reference sequence). The CDR3 spans 13 residues. V dropped 5 bases and J dropped 4 bases, with 14 bases sitting between them. The CDR3 DNA reads as TGTGCCTGGTACGAGTTTGGAGGAGAGACCCAGTACTTC. The encoded protein is CAWYEFGGETQYF.

V is TRBV19 and J is TRBJ1-6, with D uncertain. The germline V and J ends were trimmed by 5 bases and 5 bases, with 10 bases remaining between them. CDR3 size: 14 residues. The germline CDR1 and CDR2 sequences are LNHDA and SQIVND (reference sequence). For the CDR3, the DNA is TGTGCCAGTAGTCACCGGGAGGATAATTCACCCCTCCACTTT. Its protein is CASSHREDNSPLHF.

The table lists this clone with a count of one. The CDR3 DNA follows: TGTGCCAGCAGCTTAGTTGGGACAGGGGGCTACGAGCAGTACTTC. This gives the protein CASSLVGTGGYEQYF. The chain joins TRBV7-2 to TRBJ2-7; 11 bases line up with TRBD1. The CDR3 is made up of 15 amino acids. Trimming cost V 1 base and J 3 bases; bases outside gene matches: 2. Germline loops: CDR1 SGHTA, CDR2 FQGNSA.

The chain couples TRBV11-3 to TRBJ1-5; TRBD1 is a possible D gene (5 bases). The CDR3 runs to 16 residues. Trimming removed 0 bases at V and 4 bases at J, with 13 bases between. Germline V gene lookup returns CDR1 SGHNT and CDR2 YENEEA. The CDR3 sequence is CASSLDHWGENQPQHF. The DNA of the CDR3 is TGTGCCAGCAGCTTAGATCATTGGGGGGAGAATCAGCCCCAGCATTTT.

V usage is TRBV7-2 and J usage is TRBJ2-5; possibly TRBD1 for D (6 bases). Trimming left V 3 bases short and J 3 bases short, with 11 bases between. Germline lookup yields CDR1 SGHTA and CDR2 FQGNSA. The CDR3 runs 14 residues. The CDR3 DNA sequence: TGTGCCAGCAGCTTCCGGGACACAGAAGAGACCCAGTACTTC. This codes for CASSFRDTEETQYF.

Details on this clone: Different DNA sequences within this sample yield the same CDR3. The rearrangement joins TRBV10-3 to TRBJ1-5; 10 nucleotides agree with TRBD1. This CDR3 comprises 16 residues. J was trimmed by 0 bases and V by 3 bases; bases with no gene match: 2. Germline CDR1 ENHRY, CDR2 SYGVKD. The CDR3 DNA is TGTGCCATCAGTGACTGGGACAGGGGTAGCAATCAGCCCCAGCATTTT. Translating gives CAISDWDRGSNQPQHF.

Here the CDR3 DNA reads TGTGCCAGCAGTGGGGGACAGGGGGAGACCCAGTACTTC. This encodes CASSGGQGETQYF. The rearrangement joins TRBV2 to TRBJ2-5, with TRBD1 matching over 10 bases. Germline V gene sequence: CDR1 SNHLY, CDR2 FYNNEI. This CDR3 comprises 13 residues. V was clipped by 4 bases and J by 5 bases; unmatched bases: 1.

The CDR3 loop is CASSSTGTSGGETQYF. For the CDR3, the DNA is TGTGCCAGCAGCTCCACCGGGACTAGCGGGGGCGAGACCCAGTACTTC. V gene TRBV7-9 combines with J gene TRBJ2-5; 14 nucleotides match TRBD2. The J segment lost 5 bases and the V segment lost 4 bases, leaving 6 bases of the junction unmatched. In germline, CDR1 is SEHNR, CDR2 FQNEAQ (reference sequence). There are 16 residues in the CDR3.